The rows below give T cell receptor beta chains drawn from one sample of a study of cytomegalovirus exposure and HLA in healthy donors. Only in-frame clones appear in the TCRdb table, and some are missing; sequencing was by immunoSEQ multiplex PCR. The sample holds approximately 120,000 clones, 89% seen once. What was sequenced was PBMCs. These TCRs come from a woman under 30 in good health and CMV-seronegative. Both conserved end residues are part of each CDR3. D genes are given only for firm matches. Part of the rows lack a size; the others show once, few, many or a class for expanded clones.

TRBV28	TRBD1	.	TRBJ2-7	CASSRDSYEQYF
TRBV30	.	.	TRBJ2-5	CAWSVGTGGSETQYF
TRBV7-2	TRBD2	.	TRBJ2-7	CASSPIGGAKSYEQYF
TRBV6-1	TRBD1	.	TRBJ2-3	CASSEVAGQGPDTQYF
TRBV19	.	few	TRBJ2-7	CASAPQVDSYEQYF
TRBV28	.	.	TRBJ1-5	CASSFSQYNQPQHF
TRBV14	.	.	TRBJ1-1	CASSQGGAEAFF
TRBV27	TRBD2	.	TRBJ2-2	CASSLSREANTGELFF
TRBV7-2	TRBD2	.	TRBJ2-7	CASSLAIRGLAPYEQYF
TRBV7-9	.	.	TRBJ1-4	CASSRGESEKLFF
TRBV9	.	.	TRBJ1-1	CASSDKLDINTEAFF
TRBV6-6	.	.	TRBJ1-2	CASSGQFSAEVF
TRBV27	TRBD2	.	TRBJ2-3	CASSLSSTSGRDTQYF
TRBV29-1	TRBD2	.	TRBJ2-1	CSVEGLADHGEQFF
TRBV25-1	.	.	TRBJ1-2	CASSGADYGYTF
TRBV10-3	.	.	TRBJ1-1	CAISGQTETEAFF
TRBV28	.	once	TRBJ2-3	CASSSPAPLGGTDTQYF
TRBV28	.	.	TRBJ1-2	CASRSGKVNSYTF
TRBV5-1	.	.	TRBJ2-7	CASRSGDPTYEQYF
TRBV2	.	.	TRBJ2-5	CASRGLVMSLETQYF
TRBV4-2	.	once	TRBJ1-2	CASSHPGYRPKDYGYTF
TRBV28	TRBD1	.	TRBJ2-7	CASSFGVQGFEQYF